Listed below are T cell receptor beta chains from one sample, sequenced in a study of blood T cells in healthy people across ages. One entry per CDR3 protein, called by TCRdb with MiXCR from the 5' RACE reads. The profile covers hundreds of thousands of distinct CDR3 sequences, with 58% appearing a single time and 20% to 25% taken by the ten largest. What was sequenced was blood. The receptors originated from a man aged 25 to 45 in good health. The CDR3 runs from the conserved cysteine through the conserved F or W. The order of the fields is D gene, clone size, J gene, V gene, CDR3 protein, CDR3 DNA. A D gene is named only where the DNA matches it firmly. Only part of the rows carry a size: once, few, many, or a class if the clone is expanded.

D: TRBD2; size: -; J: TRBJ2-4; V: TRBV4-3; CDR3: CASSQALGLAGKNIQYF; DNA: TGCGCCAGCAGCCAAGCCCTCGGACTAGCGGGAAAGAACATTCAGTACTTC
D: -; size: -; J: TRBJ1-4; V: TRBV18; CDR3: CASSPPSTNEKLFF; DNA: TGTGCCAGCTCACCACCTTCTACTAATGAAAAACTGTTTTTT
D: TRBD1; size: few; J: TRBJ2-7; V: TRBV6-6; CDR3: CASSLTGILGGEQYF; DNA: TGTGCCAGCAGTTTGACAGGGATTCTTGGCGGCGAGCAGTACTTC
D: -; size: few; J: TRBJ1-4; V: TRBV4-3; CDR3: CASSQEGREGEKLFF; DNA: TGCGCCAGCAGCCAAGAGGGCAGGGAGGGTGAAAAACTGTTTTTT
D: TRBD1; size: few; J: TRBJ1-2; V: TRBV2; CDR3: CASSEAAGGYGYTF; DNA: TGTGCCAGCAGTGAAGCGGCAGGGGGTTATGGCTACACCTTC
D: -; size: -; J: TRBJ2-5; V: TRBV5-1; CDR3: CASSLDAGETQYF; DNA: TGCGCCAGCAGCTTGGACGCGGGGGAGACCCAGTACTTC
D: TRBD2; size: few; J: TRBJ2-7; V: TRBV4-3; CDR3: CASSQDAGGYEQYF; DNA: TGCGCCAGCAGCCAAGATGCGGGAGGCTACGAGCAGTACTTC
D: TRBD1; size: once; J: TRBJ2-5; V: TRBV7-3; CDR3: CASSLGLGGNEQYF; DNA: TGTGCCAGCAGCTTAGGGTTAGGGGGCAATGAGCAGTACTTC
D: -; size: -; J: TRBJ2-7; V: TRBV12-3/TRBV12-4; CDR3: CASSPPGTLEQYF; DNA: TGTGCCAGCAGTCCCCCGGGGACGCTCGAGCAGTACTTC
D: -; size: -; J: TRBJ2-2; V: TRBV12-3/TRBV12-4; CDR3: CASIIEPKAGELFF; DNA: TGTGCCAGCATCATCGAACCCAAGGCCGGGGAGCTGTTTTTT
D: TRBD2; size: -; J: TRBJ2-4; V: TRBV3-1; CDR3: CASSQGTSGNIQYF; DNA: TGTGCCAGCAGCCAGGGGACTAGCGGAAACATTCAGTACTTC
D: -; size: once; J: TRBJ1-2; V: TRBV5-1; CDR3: CASSLESVASYGYTF; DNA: TGCGCCAGCAGCTTGGAGTCAGTAGCTAGCTATGGCTACACCTTC
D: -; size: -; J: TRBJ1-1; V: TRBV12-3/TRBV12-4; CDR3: CASSLQGAKTEAFF; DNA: TGTGCCAGCAGCCTACAGGGAGCGAAGACTGAAGCTTTCTTT
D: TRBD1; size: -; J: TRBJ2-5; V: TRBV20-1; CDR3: CSARDRAAGEQYF; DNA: TGCAGTGCTCGGGACAGGGCGGCGGGTGAGCAGTACTTC
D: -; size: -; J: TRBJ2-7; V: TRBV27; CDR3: CASSLSRYYEQYF; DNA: TGTGCCAGCAGTTTATCGAGGTACTACGAGCAGTACTTC
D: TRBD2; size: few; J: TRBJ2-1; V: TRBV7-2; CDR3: CASSTTSGNEQFF; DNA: TGTGCCAGCAGCACAACTAGCGGCAATGAGCAGTTCTTC
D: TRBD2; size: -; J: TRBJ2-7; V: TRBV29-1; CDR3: CSVAGWDEQYF; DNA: TGCAGCGTAGCGGGATGGGACGAGCAGTACTTC
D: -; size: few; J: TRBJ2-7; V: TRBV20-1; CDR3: CSARRGTDYEQYF; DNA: TGCAGTGCTAGGCGGGGGACAGACTACGAGCAGTACTTC
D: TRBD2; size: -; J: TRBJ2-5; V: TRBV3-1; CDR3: CASSQLAAQETQYF; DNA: TGTGCCAGCAGCCAGCTAGCGGCCCAAGAGACCCAGTACTTC
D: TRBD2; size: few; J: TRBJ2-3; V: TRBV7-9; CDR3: CASSSSGGGDDTQYF; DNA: TGTGCCAGCAGCTCCTCGGGGGGGGGAGATGATACGCAGTATTTT
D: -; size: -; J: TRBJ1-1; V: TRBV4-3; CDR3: CASSQDPGTRVPNTEAFF; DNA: TGCGCCAGCAGCCAAGACCCCGGGACACGAGTACCAAACACTGAAGCTTTCTTT
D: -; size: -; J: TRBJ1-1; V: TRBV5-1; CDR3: CASSPNAVANTEAFF; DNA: TGCGCCAGCAGCCCCAATGCCGTCGCTAACACTGAAGCTTTCTTT
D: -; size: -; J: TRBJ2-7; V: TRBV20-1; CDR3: CSASTGPPYEQYF; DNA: TGCAGTGCTTCTACAGGGCCCCCCTACGAGCAGTACTTC
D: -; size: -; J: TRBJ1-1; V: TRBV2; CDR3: CASTRRRSMNTEAFF; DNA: TGTGCCAGCACTAGAAGGCGGTCGATGAACACTGAAGCTTTCTTT
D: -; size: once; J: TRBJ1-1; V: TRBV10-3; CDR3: CAISEWTNTEAFF; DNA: TGTGCCATCAGTGAATGGACAAACACCGAAGCTTTCTTT
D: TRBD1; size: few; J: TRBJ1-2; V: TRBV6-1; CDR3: CASSEAWGTADYGYTF; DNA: TGTGCCAGCAGTGAAGCTTGGGGGACAGCCGACTATGGCTACACCTTC
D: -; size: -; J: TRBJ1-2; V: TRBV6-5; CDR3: CASSYFGTYGYTF; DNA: TGTGCCAGCAGTTACTTCGGGACATATGGCTACACCTTC
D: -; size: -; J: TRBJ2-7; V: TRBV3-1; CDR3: CASSQVPDTGEQYF; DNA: TGTGCCAGCAGCCAAGTCCCCGATACCGGCGAGCAGTACTTC
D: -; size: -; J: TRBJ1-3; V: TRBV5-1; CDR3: CASSPGGGYSGNTIYF; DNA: TGCGCCAGCAGCCCCGGTGGGGGCTACTCTGGAAACACCATATATTTT
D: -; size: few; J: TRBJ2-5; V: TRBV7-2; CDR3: CASSTDGSKTQYF; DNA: TGTGCCAGCAGCACCGACGGGAGTAAGACCCAGTACTTC
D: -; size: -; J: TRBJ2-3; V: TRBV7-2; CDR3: CASSRSPSRTDTQYF; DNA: TGTGCCAGCAGCCGGTCCCCGTCCCGCACAGATACGCAGTATTTT
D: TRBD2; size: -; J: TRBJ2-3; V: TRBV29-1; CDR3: CSVEVLAGGTDTQYF; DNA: TGCAGCGTTGAAGTCCTAGCGGGAGGCACAGATACGCAGTATTTT
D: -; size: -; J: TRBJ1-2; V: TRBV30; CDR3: CAWSRDSLYGYTF; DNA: TGTGCCTGGAGTCGGGATAGCTTATATGGCTACACCTTC
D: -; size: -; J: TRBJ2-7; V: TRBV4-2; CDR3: CASSQDPFYEQYF; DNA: TGTGCCAGCAGCCAAGACCCATTCTACGAGCAGTACTTC
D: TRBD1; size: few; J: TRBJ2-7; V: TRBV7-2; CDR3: CASSPRGQGYEQYF; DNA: TGTGCCAGCAGCCCTCGGGGACAGGGTTACGAGCAGTACTTC
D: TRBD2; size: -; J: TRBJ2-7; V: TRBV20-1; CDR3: CSAIRASGTYEQYF; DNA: TGCAGTGCCATTCGGGCTAGCGGAACCTACGAGCAGTACTTC
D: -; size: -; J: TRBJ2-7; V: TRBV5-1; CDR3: CASSLYGVRAYEQYF; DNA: TGCGCCAGCAGCTTGTATGGAGTAAGGGCCTACGAGCAGTACTTC
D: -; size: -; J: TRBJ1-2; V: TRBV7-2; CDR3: CASRSGGTPKTYGYTF; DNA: TGTGCCAGCAGGAGTGGGGGGACCCCTAAAACTTATGGCTACACCTTC
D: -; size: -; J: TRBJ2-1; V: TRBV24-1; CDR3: CATSDWSKGNEQFF; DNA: TGTGCCACCAGTGATTGGTCTAAAGGCAATGAGCAGTTCTTC
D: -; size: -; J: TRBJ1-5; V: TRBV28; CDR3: CASSPDRYNQPQHF; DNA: TGTGCCAGCAGTCCGGACAGATACAATCAGCCCCAGCATTTT
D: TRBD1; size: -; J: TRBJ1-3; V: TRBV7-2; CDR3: CASSQRQGANTIYF; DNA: TGTGCCAGCAGCCAAAGACAGGGAGCAAACACCATATATTTT
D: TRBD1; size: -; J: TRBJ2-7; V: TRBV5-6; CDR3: CASSLPARDRVYAAGYEQYF; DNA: TGTGCCAGCAGCTTACCCGCCCGGGACAGGGTTTACGCCGCGGGCTACGAGCAGTACTTC
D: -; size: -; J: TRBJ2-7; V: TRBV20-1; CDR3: CSARSPSYEQYF; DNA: TGCAGTGCCCGTAGCCCCTCCTACGAGCAGTACTTC
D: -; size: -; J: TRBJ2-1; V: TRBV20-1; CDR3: CSATGLNEQFF; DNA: TGCAGTGCTACAGGATTGAATGAGCAGTTCTTC
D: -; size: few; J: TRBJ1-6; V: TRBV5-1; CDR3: CASSLEPSQGSPLHF; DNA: TGCGCCAGCAGCTTGGAACCCTCCCAGGGATCACCCCTCCACTTT
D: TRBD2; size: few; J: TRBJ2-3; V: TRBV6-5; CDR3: CASSYGLAGGGDTQYF; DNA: TGTGCCAGCAGTTACGGGCTAGCGGGTGGGGGAGATACGCAGTATTTT
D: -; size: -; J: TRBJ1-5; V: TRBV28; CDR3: CASSLLKGLGNQPQHF; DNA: TGTGCCAGCAGTTTATTGAAAGGGTTGGGCAATCAGCCCCAGCATTTT
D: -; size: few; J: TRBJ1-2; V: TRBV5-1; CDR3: CASSSSTQANYGYTF; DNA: TGCGCCAGCTCAAGCTCGACTCAAGCTAACTATGGCTACACCTTC